This passage covers 4 T cell receptor beta chains from one sample sequenced in a study of cytomegalovirus exposure and HLA in healthy donors. The PCR ran on 60 Vbeta and 13 Jbeta primers. Profiling relied on immunoSEQ multiplex PCR, and the TCRdb table lists in-frame clones only, not all of them. The table records about 210,000 clones, under 85% of them present only once. Sequenced: PBMCs. These TCRs come from a woman in her 50s in good health and CMV-seropositive.

This clone was seen ten or more times. This chain connects TRBV5-1 to TRBJ1-1; no firm D call. CDR3 length equals 14 residues. Germline CDR1 is SGHRS and CDR2 is YFSETQ. V lost 1 base and J lost 1, with 8 bases in between. The CDR3 region has the DNA TGCGCCAGCAGCTTGTATGGCACGAACACTGAAGCTTTCTTT. Residues: CASSLYGTNTEAFF.

The V call is TRBV5-5, the J call TRBJ1-1, with D possibly matching TRBD1 (5 bases). Germline loops: CDR1 SGHKS, CDR2 YYEKEE (reference sequence). Trimming pared 7 bases from V and 0 bases from J, leaving 13 bases between. This CDR3 spans 14 amino acids. The CDR3 DNA is TGTGCCAGCCACCAGGGCGTCATGAACACTGAAGCTTTCTTT. As protein: CASHQGVMNTEAFF.

This chain uses TRBV7-9 with TRBJ2-5; 8 bases match TRBD1. Germline lookup yields CDR1 SEHNR and CDR2 FQNEAQ (reference sequence). Germline trimming cut 2 bases from V and 2 bases from J; bases unmatched to any gene: 10. This CDR3 contains 17 residues. The CDR3 is CASSLRTGRGEQETQYF. The CDR3 bases are TGTGCCAGCAGCTTAAGGACAGGGAGAGGTGAACAAGAGACCCAGTACTTC.

The V call is TRBV7-2, the J call TRBJ1-1, with D possibly TRBD1 on 5 matching bases. V lost 1 base and J lost 0, with 9 bases in between. Germline V gives CDR1 SGHTA, CDR2 FQGNSA. The CDR3 is 15 residues long. The CDR3 sequence: CASSLDRGMNTEAFF. The CDR3 DNA follows: TGTGCCAGCAGCTTAGATAGGGGAATGAACACTGAAGCTTTCTTT.